Listed below are T cell receptor beta chains from one sample, sequenced in a study of cytomegalovirus exposure and HLA in healthy donors. Data came from immunoSEQ multiplex PCR; TCRdb stores just in-frame clones and leaves some out. Of about 160,000 clones in the sample, 84% were seen once. The specimen was PBMCs. These receptors originate from a man in his late teens or twenties in good health and CMV-seronegative. Each CDR3 is given with its conserved first and last residue. D genes are given only for firm matches. Size is stated for part of the rows, as once, few or many counts, or as a class when the clone is expanded.

V gene	D gene	clone size	J gene	CDR3 DNA	CDR3 protein
TRBV6-1	TRBD1	-	TRBJ2-7	TGTGCCAGCAGAGGACAGGCCTACGAGCAGTACTTC	CASRGQAYEQYF
TRBV25-1	TRBD1	few	TRBJ1-6	TGTGCCAGCAGTGACACGGACAGGGGGTATAATTCACCCCTCCACTTT	CASSDTDRGYNSPLHF
TRBV5-4	-	-	TRBJ2-7	TGTGCCAGCAGCTTGTCAGGGCAAGGCTACGAGCAGTACTTC	CASSLSGQGYEQYF
TRBV10-3	TRBD1	-	TRBJ2-2	TGTGCCATCAGTGCTCGGCAGGGGGAGAACACCGGGGAGCTGTTTTTT	CAISARQGENTGELFF
TRBV4-2	-	-	TRBJ1-4	TGTGCCAGCAGCCCGGGTGATATATCCACCGGAGAAAAACTGTTTTTT	CASSPGDISTGEKLFF
TRBV15	-	once	TRBJ1-2	TGTGCCACCAGCAAGACAGGAGACCTCTATGGCTACACCTTC	CATSKTGDLYGYTF
TRBV10-3	-	-	TRBJ1-5	TGTGCCATCAGACAGGACCAAAACAATCAGCCCCAGCATTTT	CAIRQDQNNQPQHF
TRBV11-3	TRBD2	-	TRBJ2-1	TGTGCCAGCAGCTTAAAACTAGCGGGAGGCGGTTGGCAGTTCTTC	CASSLKLAGGGWQFF
TRBV27	TRBD2	-	TRBJ2-2	TGTGCCAGCAGTTTATCCGGGAGGAGTTTATTGACCGGGGAGCTGTTTTTT	CASSLSGRSLLTGELFF
TRBV7-6	TRBD2	-	TRBJ2-3	TGTGCCAGCAGCTTAATCGCTAGCGGGATCGCGGCCGATACGCAGTATTTT	CASSLIASGIAADTQYF